The present T cell receptor beta chain was sequenced within a study of T-cell memory formation after mild COVID-19. This clonotype was detected many times. MiXCR, run by TCRdb on the 5' RACE reads, gives a single entry per CDR3 protein. Altogether roughly 310,000 distinct CDR3 sequences are present, less than 20% being singletons, with the ten largest covering approximately 20%. Deletions cut 5 bases from V and 1 base from J, with 12 bases between. Germline CDR1 LNHNV, CDR2 YYDKDF (reference sequence). The CDR3 runs 15 residues. This sequence originates from a man aged 18 to 29 who had mild COVID-19 (a few samples of this study predate the infection). Cell type and time point are not known. Sequenced input: PBMCs or a T cell subset sorted from them (not recorded which). The chain is built from TRBV15 and TRBJ2-1; D remains ambiguous. CDR3 DNA sequence: TGTGCCACCAGCCCGGGCTGGGGATCCTACAATGAGCAGTTCTTC. Protein sequence: CATSPGWGSYNEQFF.